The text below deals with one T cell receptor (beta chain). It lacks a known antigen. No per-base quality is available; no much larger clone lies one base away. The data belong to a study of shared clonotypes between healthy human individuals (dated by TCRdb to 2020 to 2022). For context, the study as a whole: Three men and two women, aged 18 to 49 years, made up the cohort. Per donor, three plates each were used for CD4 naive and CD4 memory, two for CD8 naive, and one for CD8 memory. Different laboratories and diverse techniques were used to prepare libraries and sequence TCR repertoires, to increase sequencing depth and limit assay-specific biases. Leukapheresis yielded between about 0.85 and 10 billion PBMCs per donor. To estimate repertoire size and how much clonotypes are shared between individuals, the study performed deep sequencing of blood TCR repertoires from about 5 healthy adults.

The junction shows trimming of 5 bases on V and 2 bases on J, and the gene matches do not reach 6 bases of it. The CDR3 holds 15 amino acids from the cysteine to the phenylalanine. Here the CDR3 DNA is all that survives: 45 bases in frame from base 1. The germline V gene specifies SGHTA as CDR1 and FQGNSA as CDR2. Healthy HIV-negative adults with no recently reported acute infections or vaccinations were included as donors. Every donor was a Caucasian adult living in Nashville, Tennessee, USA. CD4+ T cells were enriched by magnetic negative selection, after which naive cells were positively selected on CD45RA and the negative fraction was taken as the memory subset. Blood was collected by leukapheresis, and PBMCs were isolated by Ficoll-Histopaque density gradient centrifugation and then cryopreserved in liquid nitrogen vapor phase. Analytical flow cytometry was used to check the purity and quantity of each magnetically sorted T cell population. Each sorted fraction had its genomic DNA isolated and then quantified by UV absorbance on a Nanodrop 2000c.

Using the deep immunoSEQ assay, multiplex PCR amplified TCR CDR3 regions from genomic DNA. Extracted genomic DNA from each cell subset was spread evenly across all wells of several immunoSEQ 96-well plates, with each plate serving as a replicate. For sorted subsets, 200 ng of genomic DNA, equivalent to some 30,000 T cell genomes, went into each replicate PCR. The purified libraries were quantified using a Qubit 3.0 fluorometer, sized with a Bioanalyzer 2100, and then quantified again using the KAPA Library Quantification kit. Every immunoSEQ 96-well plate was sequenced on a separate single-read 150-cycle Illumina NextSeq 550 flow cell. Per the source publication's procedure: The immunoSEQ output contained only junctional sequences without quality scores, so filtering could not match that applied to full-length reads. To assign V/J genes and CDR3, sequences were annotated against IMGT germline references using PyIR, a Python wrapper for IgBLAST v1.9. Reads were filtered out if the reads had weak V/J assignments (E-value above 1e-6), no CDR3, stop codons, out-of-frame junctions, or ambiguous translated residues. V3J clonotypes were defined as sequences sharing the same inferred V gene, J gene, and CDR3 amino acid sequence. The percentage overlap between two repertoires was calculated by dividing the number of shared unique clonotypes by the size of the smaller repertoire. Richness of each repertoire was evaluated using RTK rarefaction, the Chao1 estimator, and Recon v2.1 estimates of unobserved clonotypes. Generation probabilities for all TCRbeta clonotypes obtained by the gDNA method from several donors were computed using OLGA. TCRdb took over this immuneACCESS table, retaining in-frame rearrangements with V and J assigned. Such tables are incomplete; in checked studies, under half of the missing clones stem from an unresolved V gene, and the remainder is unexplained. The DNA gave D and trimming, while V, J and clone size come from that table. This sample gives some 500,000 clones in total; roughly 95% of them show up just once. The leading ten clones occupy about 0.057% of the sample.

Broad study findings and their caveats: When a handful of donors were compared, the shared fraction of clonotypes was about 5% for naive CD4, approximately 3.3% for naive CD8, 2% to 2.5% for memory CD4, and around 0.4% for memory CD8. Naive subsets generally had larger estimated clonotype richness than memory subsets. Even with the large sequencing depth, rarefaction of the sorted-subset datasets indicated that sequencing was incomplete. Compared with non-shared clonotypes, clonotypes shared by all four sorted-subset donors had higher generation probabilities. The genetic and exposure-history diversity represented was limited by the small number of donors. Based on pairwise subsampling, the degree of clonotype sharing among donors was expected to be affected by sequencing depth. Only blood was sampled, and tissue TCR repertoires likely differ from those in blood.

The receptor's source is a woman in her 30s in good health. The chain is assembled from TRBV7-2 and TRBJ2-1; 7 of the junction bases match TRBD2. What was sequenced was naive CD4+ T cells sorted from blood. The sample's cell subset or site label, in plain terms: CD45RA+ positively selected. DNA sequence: TGTGCCAGCAGCACCGAGAGCGGGGCCTACAATGAGCAGTTCTTC. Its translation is CASSTESGAYNEQFF. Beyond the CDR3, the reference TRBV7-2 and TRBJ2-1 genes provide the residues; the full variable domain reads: GAGVSQSPSNKVTEKGKDVELRCDPISGHTALYWYRQSLGQGLEFLIYFQGNSAPDKSGLPSDRFSAERTGGSVSTLTIQRTQQEDSAVYLCASSTESGAYNEQFFGPGTRLTVL.